What follows are 24 T cell receptor beta chains derived from one specimen sequenced in a study of regulatory T cells in long-lasting Graves disease. Indicated time point: persistent/refractory GD, antithyroid drugs over 5 years with positive TRAb. After RNA was extracted from PBMCs, the TCR library was made from it. Arm-PCR with iRepertoire HTBI primers amplified the CDR3 regions for these TCR beta libraries. One entry per CDR3 protein results from TCRdb running MiXCR on the multiplex PCR reads. The top ten clones hold under 35% of a sample with 350,000 to 450,000 distinct CDR3 sequences, 20% to 25% of them seen once. The sequenced sample was peripheral blood mononuclear cells (PBMCs), obtained when the disease was refractory, from a patient treated with antithyroid drugs. Receptors were obtained from a woman between 40 and 55 years old with Graves disease.

The J gene is TRBJ1-1, the V gene TRBV2, with D unresolved. CDR1 is SNHLY, CDR2 FYNNEI, per germline. The CDR3 loop spans 13 amino acids. V was shortened by 2 bases and J by 0 bases, with 4 bases between the two germline ends. In DNA form, the CDR3 reads TGTGCCAGCAGTGAACACATGAACACTGAAGCTTTCTTT. This translates into CASSEHMNTEAFF.

The chain carries TRBV6-1 and TRBJ2-2; TRBD1 matches at 9 bases. This CDR3 comprises 15 residues. The V gene's germline CDR1 is MNHNS and CDR2 SASEGT. The trim removed 7 bases at V and 5 bases at J, leaving 8 bases unmatched. In DNA form, the CDR3 reads TGTGCCAGCACGTTGGGACAGGGCCTGACCGGGGAGCTGTTTTTT. Its translation is CASTLGQGLTGELFF.

This clonotype was seen at least ten times. The V call is TRBV5-8, the J call TRBJ1-1, with D unresolved. Germline loops: CDR1 SGHTS, CDR2 YDEGEE. V lost 5 bases and J 0 bases, leaving 8 bases between the germline ends. This CDR3 is built from 13 residues. The CDR3 DNA sequence: TGTGCCAGCAGTTCAAATATGAACACTGAAGCTTTCTTT. It yields the protein CASSSNMNTEAFF.

The gene calls are TRBV28 and TRBJ1-1; tentative D call: TRBD1 (6 bases). CDR3 size: 16 residues. CDR1 and CDR2 (germline): MDHEN, SYDVKM. Trimming took off 5 bases at V and 0 bases at J, with 16 bases between the two ends. CDR3 sequence (DNA): TGTGCCAGCAGTCCTATGCAGGGGATAATGAACACTGAAGCTTTCTTT. Translating it yields CASSPMQGIMNTEAFF.

This clonotype came up a few times. The J gene is TRBJ2-7, the V gene TRBV5-1; D is unresolved. V gave up 5 bases and J gave up 2 bases, with 11 bases separating them. The CDR3 length is 13 residues. Germline values: CDR1 SGHRS, CDR2 YFSETQ. In nucleotides, the CDR3 is TGCGCCAGCAGGGAATGGGCCGCCTACGAGCAGTACTTC. It specifies CASREWAAYEQYF.

This clonotype turned up a few times. The genes are TRBV5-1 and TRBJ1-1, with D possibly matching TRBD1 (6 bases). The ends were cut back, 4 bases at V and 9 bases at J, with 19 bases in the middle. Germline values: CDR1 SGHRS, CDR2 YFSETQ. The CDR3 consists of 14 residues. This CDR3 reads CASSPGYRDNQAFF. Here the CDR3 DNA reads TGCGCCAGCAGCCCGGGTTACCGGGACAACCAAGCTTTCTTT. Drawing the rest from reference TRBV5-1 and TRBJ1-1, the complete variable domain is KAGVTQTPRYLIKTRGQQVTLSCSPISGHRSVSWYQQTPGQGLQFLFEYFSETQRNKGNFPGRFSGRQFSNSRSEMNVSTLELGDSALYLCASSPGYRDNQAFFGQGTRLTVV.

In this sample, this clonotype turned up many times. The J gene is TRBJ1-1, the V gene TRBV7-2; 9 bases agree with TRBD1. This CDR3 comprises 16 residues. Unmatched junction bases numbered 11, after V lost 5 bases and J lost 4 bases. Germline V gene lookup returns CDR1 SGHTA and CDR2 FQGNSA. This CDR3 reads CASSTEPGQGITEAFF. DNA for the CDR3: TGTGCCAGCAGCACCGAGCCGGGACAGGGCATCACTGAAGCTTTCTTT.

The table lists this clonotype with a count of one. One base away lies a much larger clone, so this may be a sequencing read error. Here the CDR3 reads CPSSEEQGASYEQYF. In nucleotides, the CDR3 is TGTCCCAGCAGTGAAGAACAGGGGGCGAGTTACGAGCAGTACTTC. This chain connects TRBV2 to TRBJ2-7, with TRBD1 matching 9 bases. Germline values: CDR1 SNHLY, CDR2 FYNNEI. The CDR3 is made up of 15 amino acids.

This clonotype was found many times. This chain links TRBV6-1 with TRBJ2-5; TRBD2 agrees at 12 bases. The CDR3 is 18 amino acids. Losses at the gene ends were 2 bases for V and 4 bases for J; bases not matched to a gene: 11. CDR1 and CDR2 from the germline V gene are MNHNS and SASEGT. The CDR3 loop is CASSERWGASGRGETQYF. The DNA of the CDR3 is TGTGCCAGCAGTGAAAGGTGGGGTGCTAGCGGGAGGGGAGAGACCCAGTACTTC.

This sequence joins TRBV30 and TRBJ2-3; perhaps TRBD1 as D (6 bases). There are 13 residues in the CDR3. Between the trimmed V and J ends, which lost 4 bases and 4 bases, there was a span of 12 bases. Germline values: CDR1 GTSNPN, CDR2 SVGIG (reference sequence). DNA for the CDR3: TGTGCCTGGAACGGACAGCGTCCAGATACGCAGTATTTT. Translation: CAWNGQRPDTQYF.

The V call is TRBV2, the J call TRBJ2-3, with D maybe TRBD2 (5 bases). The CDR3 spans 15 residues. Trimming stripped 6 bases from V and 2 bases from J, with 15 bases between. CDR1 and CDR2 (germline): SNHLY, FYNNEI. The CDR3 is CASSPLAWDTDTQYF. The DNA for the CDR3 is TGTGCCAGCAGCCCCCTAGCTTGGGACACAGATACGCAGTATTTT.

The rearrangement links TRBV4-1 to TRBJ1-2; the D gene is possibly TRBD1 (6 bases). V lost 0 bases to trimming and J lost 2 bases, with 10 bases between them. The CDR3 covers 15 residues. Germline CDR1 MGHRA, CDR2 YSYEKL. CDR3 residues: CASSQEGDTNYGYTF. The CDR3 DNA reads as TGCGCCAGCAGCCAAGAAGGGGACACCAACTATGGCTACACCTTC.

On this clonotype itself: A much larger clonotype is one base distant, so this may be a read error. The chain employs TRBV12-3 or TRBV12-4 and TRBJ1-1, with D possibly matching TRBD1 (6 bases). CDR3 length: 16 amino acids. This CDR3 is CAGSPVTGTQNTEAFF. The CDR3 DNA reads as TGTGCCGGCAGTCCTGTAACAGGGACCCAAAACACTGAAGCTTTCTTT.

The chain carries TRBV7-3 and TRBJ2-5; either TRBD1 or TRBD2 may fit D (5 bases each). Trimming cost V 1 base and J 5 bases, with 8 bases left between them. Germline values: CDR1 SGHTA, CDR2 FQGTGA. The CDR3 totals 13 residues. Here the CDR3 reads CASSLIREETQYF. The CDR3 nucleotides are TGTGCCAGCAGCTTAATCAGGGAGGAGACCCAGTACTTC.

This clonotype was counted only a few times. This chain uses TRBV7-9 with TRBJ2-5; D is possibly TRBD1 (6 bases). Germline assignment: CDR1 SEHNR and CDR2 FQNEAQ (reference sequence). The CDR3 is 16 amino acids. V was pared by 2 bases and J by 2 bases, with 15 bases between. CDR3 nucleotide sequence: TGTGCCAGCAGCTTAAGGGATCCCAGGGGTCAAGAGACCCAGTACTTC. Translating gives CASSLRDPRGQETQYF.

This clonotype was recorded many times. This chain joins TRBV20-1 and TRBJ2-7; 12 nucleotides match TRBD2. This CDR3 contains 20 residues. CDR1 is DFQATT and CDR2 is SNEGSKA in the germline V gene (reference sequence). The V segment lost 3 bases and the J segment 6 bases; nucleotides outside the gene matches: 24. CDR3 in DNA: TGCAGTGCTAGGGACAGAACTCGTACCAGACTAGCGGGAGAGGTCGCCGAGCAGTACTTC. It is translated as CSARDRTRTRLAGEVAEQYF.

V gene TRBV20-1 combines with J gene TRBJ2-5; D may be TRBD1 or TRBD2 (8 bases each). Per germline, CDR1 DFQATT and CDR2 SNEGSKA (reference sequence). The CDR3 runs to 13 residues. Trimming removed 6 bases at V and 5 bases at J, with 16 bases between. CDR3 in amino acids: CSAGQGGGETQYF. In DNA form, the CDR3 reads TGCAGTGCCGGACAGGGCGGGGGGGAGACCCAGTACTTC.

In its sample, this clonotype was seen many times. The chain uses TRBV12-3 or TRBV12-4 and TRBJ2-4; 7 bases fit TRBD2. Unmatched junction bases numbered 0, after V lost 3 bases and J lost 1 base. The length of the CDR3 is 14 residues. CDR3 nucleotide sequence: TGTGCCAGCAGTTTGGGGGGGGCCAAAAACATTCAGTACTTC. Translated, it gives CASSLGGAKNIQYF.

This rearrangement joins TRBV19 to TRBJ2-7; D remains unclear. The CDR3 is 18 residues long. Germline CDR1 LNHDA, CDR2 SQIVND (reference sequence). The V gene lost 6 bases and the J gene lost 3 bases, with 27 bases spanning the gap. In DNA form, the CDR3 reads TGTGCCAGTAGCAGTCGCCGTGGTAGCTCAACTCTTAACTACGAGCAGTACTTC. Protein product: CASSSRRGSSTLNYEQYF.

This clonotype occurred many times. The V call is TRBV28, the J call TRBJ2-5, with D hard to call. The V end lost 6 bases, the J end lost 1 base, and 12 bases lay between the germline ends. The CDR3 has 14 residues. Per germline, CDR1 MDHEN and CDR2 SYDVKM. CDR3 bases: TGTGCCAGCAGCAACGATAGAGGCCAAGAGACCCAGTACTTC. Amino acids: CASSNDRGQETQYF.

At least ten counts were recorded for this clonotype. The chain employs TRBV29-1 and TRBJ2-3, with 7 bases that match TRBD1. The CDR3 has 12 residues. V dropped 2 bases and J dropped 4; count of bases not matched to a gene: 0. Germline V CDR1 and CDR2: SQVTM, ANQGSEA. CDR3 sequence (DNA): TGCAGCGTTGAACAGGGGGCAGATACGCAGTATTTT. This encodes CSVEQGADTQYF.

Ten or more counts support this clonotype. The J gene is TRBJ1-1, the V gene TRBV7-2; no reliable D call. V dropped 6 bases and J dropped 1 base, with 6 bases sitting between them. The V gene's germline CDR1 is SGHTA and CDR2 FQGNSA. This CDR3 comprises 12 residues. CDR3 nucleotides: TGTGCCAGCAGTTGGGCGAACACTGAAGCTTTCTTT. It translates to CASSWANTEAFF.

This clonotype has at least ten counts. CDR3 amino acids: CSAPSGNNYEQYF. CDR3 DNA: TGCAGTGCTCCCAGCGGGAATAACTACGAGCAGTACTTC. This rearrangement joins TRBV20-1 to TRBJ2-7, with TRBD2 matching over 7 bases. CDR1 is DFQATT and CDR2 is SNEGSKA in the germline V gene (reference sequence). The CDR3 length is 13 residues. V was pared by 5 bases and J by 3 bases, with 7 bases of the junction left unmatched.

The chain joins TRBV20-1 to TRBJ2-1; 14 bases are a match to TRBD2. CDR3 size: 15 residues. The germline CDR1 and CDR2 sequences are DFQATT and SNEGSKA (reference sequence). With 6 bases clipped from V and 9 bases from J, the junction kept 10 bases outside the gene matches. CDR3: CSAFLETSGRGEQFF. The DNA of the CDR3 is TGCAGTGCCTTTCTGGAGACTAGCGGGAGGGGTGAGCAGTTCTTC.